The clone carrying this T cell receptor beta chain appeared a few times. Universal primer sites and UMIs were introduced during 5'RACE template-switching synthesis of TCR cDNA. TCRdb redid the calling of the 5' RACE reads with MiXCR, one entry per CDR3 protein. Among approximately 47,000 distinct CDR3 sequences listed, 5% to 7% were seen once. The CDR3 contains 15 residues. V was pared by 6 bases and J by 1 base, with 8 bases of the junction left unmatched. The germline V gene has CDR1 SGHTA and CDR2 FQGNSA. The data stem from a study of T cells after yellow fever vaccination. This rearrangement joins TRBV7-2 to TRBJ2-7; 8 bases are a match to TRBD2. This receptor was taken from a man aged 30 to 39 who received the YFV17D yellow fever vaccine. The material was PBMCs, either bulk or a sorted T-cell subset (CD4+, CD8+, memory, or dextramer-sorted; not recorded which), obtained 45 days after the yellow fever booster vaccination. DNA of the CDR3: TGTGCCAGCAGTTCCGGTGCGGGGGGATCCTACGAGCAGTACTTC. It is translated as CASSSGAGGSYEQYF.